One sample yielded the 31 T cell receptor beta chains listed below, sequenced in a study of blood T cell repertoires in COVID-19. Assay used: immunoSEQ multiplex PCR; TCRdb lists only in-frame clones, some missing. The data contain roughly 200,000 clones, nearly 90% of them singletons. Material for sequencing was peripheral blood. All receptors derive from a man aged 50 or older with acute or convalescent COVID-19.

CDR3 protein: CASSSLDRDNLSGANVLTF. CDR3 nucleotide sequence: TGTGCCAGCAGTTCACTCGACAGGGATAACCTCTCTGGGGCCAACGTCCTGACTTTC. The V gene is TRBV27, the J gene TRBJ2-6; 7 nucleotides align to TRBD1. In germline, CDR1 is MNHEY, CDR2 SMNVEV (reference sequence). V gave up 4 bases and J gave up 0 bases; unmatched junction bases: 12. This CDR3 is 19 amino acids long.

The chain uses TRBV5-1 and TRBJ1-5; D call uncertain. Trimming took off 0 bases at V and 5 bases at J, with 9 bases between the two ends. Germline V gene data show CDR1 as SGHRS and CDR2 as YFSETQ. This CDR3 is 14 amino acids long. In DNA form, the CDR3 reads TGCGCCAGCAGCTTGGCCGGGTACGATCAGCCCCAGCATTTT. Translated: CASSLAGYDQPQHF.

The V call is TRBV7-9, the J call TRBJ1-6; maybe TRBD1 (5 bases). Trimming shortened V by 5 bases and J by 6 bases, and 14 bases separated the two germline ends. CDR3 length: 15 residues. The germline CDR1 and CDR2 sequences are SEHNR and FQNEAQ (reference sequence). For the CDR3, the DNA is TGTGCCAGCAGCCCAAAGGGACTTAGTAATTCACCCCTCCACTTT. It translates to CASSPKGLSNSPLHF.

The CDR3 reads CASRTTTGTSDTQYF. The CDR3 DNA sequence: TGTGCCAGTAGGACAACTACAGGTACATCAGATACGCAGTATTTT. The chain is built from TRBV19 and TRBJ2-3; a possible D gene is TRBD1 (5 bases). With 6 bases removed from V and 4 bases from J, the gap between germline ends came to 17 bases. This CDR3 contains 15 residues. Per germline, CDR1 LNHDA and CDR2 SQIVND (reference sequence). Full variable domain (outside the CDR3, taken from reference TRBV19 and TRBJ2-3): DGGITQSPKYLFRKEGQNVTLSCEQNLNHDAMYWYRQDPGQGLRLIYYSQIVNDFQKGDIAEGYSVSREKKESFPLTVTSAQKNPTAFYLCASRTTTGTSDTQYFGPGTRLTVL.

The genes are TRBV28 and TRBJ2-3; 11 bases fit TRBD2. CDR1 and CDR2 (germline): MDHEN, SYDVKM. This CDR3 spans 14 amino acids. With V trimmed by 6 bases and J by 4 bases, 3 bases remained unmatched. The CDR3: CASRPGLAADTQYF. Written as DNA, the CDR3 is TGTGCCAGCAGACCGGGACTAGCGGCAGATACGCAGTATTTT.

This sequence joins TRBV15 and TRBJ2-1, with TRBD2 matching over 14 bases. The CDR3 spans 16 residues. V lost 5 bases and J lost 7; bases outside the gene matches: 7. Germline V CDR1 and CDR2: LNHNV, YYDKDF (reference sequence). CDR3 coding DNA: TGTGCCACCAGCGGACCCTGGACTAGCGGGAGGAATGAGCAGTTCTTC. Translating it yields CATSGPWTSGRNEQFF. The full variable domain, in which reference TRBV15 and TRBJ2-1 provide the parts outside the CDR3, is DAMVIQNPRYQVTQFGKPVTLSCSQTLNHNVMYWYQQKSSQAPKLLFHYYDKDFNNEADTPDNFQSRRPNTSFCFLDIRSPGLGDTAMYLCATSGPWTSGRNEQFFGPGTRLTVL.

This clone was picked up one time. The CDR3 nucleotides read TGCGCCAGCAGCTCCTCACCCCCGTTAGCGGGGGCGAGCAGAGTTACGCAGTATTTT. This encodes CASSSSPPLAGASRVTQYF. The chain links TRBV5-1 to TRBJ2-3, with 9 bases that match TRBD2. CDR3 length: 19 residues. V shed 3 bases, J shed 8 bases, and the junction held 22 bases outside the gene matches. The V gene's germline CDR1 is SGHRS and CDR2 YFSETQ.

This chain connects TRBV7-2 to TRBJ2-2, with TRBD2 matching 12 bases. Unmatched junction bases numbered 5, after V lost 4 bases and J lost 5 bases. Germline CDR1 reads SGHTA; CDR2 reads FQGNSA. This CDR3 comprises 16 residues. The chain's CDR3 is CASSSGLAGYTGELFF. The CDR3 DNA is TGTGCCAGCAGCTCGGGACTAGCGGGCTATACCGGGGAGCTGTTTTTT.

The J gene is TRBJ1-5, the V gene TRBV10-3; D ambiguous. Germline loops: CDR1 ENHRY, CDR2 SYGVKD. The CDR3 is 13 residues long. Trimming took off 6 bases at V and 3 bases at J, with 9 bases between the two ends. The CDR3 DNA sequence: TGTGCCATCAGGGGCGCCCCCAATCAGCCCCAGCATTTT. This gives the protein CAIRGAPNQPQHF.

In its sample, this clone was seen a few times. This rearrangement joins TRBV7-2 to TRBJ2-1; possibly TRBD1 for D (5 bases). The V gene's germline CDR1 is SGHTA and CDR2 FQGNSA. This CDR3 spans 15 amino acids. Trimming shortened V by 0 bases and J by 9 bases, and 15 bases separated the two germline ends. The CDR3 sequence: CASSLAWAAQGEQFF. The CDR3 coding sequence is TGTGCCAGCAGCTTAGCCTGGGCGGCCCAGGGTGAGCAGTTCTTC.

This sequence joins TRBV25-1 and TRBJ1-4; D remains ambiguous. Between the trimmed V and J ends, which lost 11 bases and 4 bases, there was a span of 11 bases. Germline loops: CDR1 MGHDK, CDR2 SYGVNS. This CDR3 spans 12 amino acids. In nucleotides, the CDR3 is TGTGCCTCCGATTCGGGTAATGAAAAACTGTTTTTT. This gives the protein CASDSGNEKLFF. Full variable domain (outside the CDR3, taken from reference TRBV25-1 and TRBJ1-4): EADIYQTPRYLVIGTGKKITLECSQTMGHDKMYWYQQDPGMELHLIHYSYGVNSTEKGDLSSESTVSRIRTEHFPLTLESARPSHTSQYLCASDSGNEKLFFGSGTQLSVL.

Worth noting for this clone: Other DNA sequences from this sample encode an identical CDR3 as well. The genes are TRBV9 and TRBJ2-6, with D possibly matching TRBD2 (5 bases). Trimming left V 0 bases short and J 1 base short, with 5 bases between. The CDR3 loop spans 15 amino acids. Looked up from germline, CDR1 is SGDLS and CDR2 is YYNGEE. The CDR3 bases are TGTGCCAGCAGCGTAGCGGGGTCTGGGGCCAACGTCCTGACTTTC. This codes for CASSVAGSGANVLTF.

CDR3 bases: TGTGCCAGCAGTCTCACAGGGGTAATCGGAGCTTTCTTT. Translation: CASSLTGVIGAFF. The V gene is TRBV12-3 or TRBV12-4, the J gene TRBJ1-1, with 7 bases identical to TRBD1. The CDR3 totals 13 residues. The ends lost 5 bases at V and 10 bases at J; junction bases unmatched: 10.

The chain links TRBV11-2 to TRBJ2-3, with TRBD2 matching over 7 bases. The CDR3 is 16 amino acids. Looked up from germline, CDR1 is SGHAT and CDR2 is FQNNGV. V gave up 1 base and J gave up 0 bases; unmatched junction bases: 4. The chain's CDR3 is CASSLVGGGSTDTQYF. CDR3 DNA: TGTGCCAGCAGCTTAGTAGGCGGGGGAAGCACAGATACGCAGTATTTT. Full variable domain (outside the CDR3, taken from reference TRBV11-2 and TRBJ2-3): EAGVAQSPRYKIIEKRQSVAFWCNPISGHATLYWYQQILGQGPKLLIQFQNNGVVDDSQLPKDRFSAERLKGVDSTLKIQPAKLEDSAVYLCASSLVGGGSTDTQYFGPGTRLTVL.

This chain joins TRBV30 and TRBJ2-1, with 7 bases lining up with TRBD1. J lost 7 bases, V lost 0 bases, and 9 bases had no gene match. Germline-derived CDR1 and CDR2 are GTSNPN and SVGIG (reference sequence). The CDR3 is 15 amino acids. The CDR3 reads CAWSVPQTGRNEQFF. For the CDR3, the DNA is TGTGCCTGGAGTGTACCCCAGACAGGGCGGAATGAGCAGTTCTTC. The complete variable domain, with remaining parts taken from reference TRBV30 and TRBJ2-1, reads SQTIHQWPATLVQPVGSPLSLECTVEGTSNPNLYWYRQAAGRGLQLLFYSVGIGQISSEVPQNLSASRPQDRQFILSSKKLLLSDSGFYLCAWSVPQTGRNEQFFGPGTRLTVL.

The chain combines TRBV2 with TRBJ2-2, with a possible D match to TRBD1 (5 bases). There are 14 residues in the CDR3. V lost 6 bases and J lost 3, with 11 bases in between. Germline V lookup: CDR1 SNHLY, CDR2 FYNNEI. The CDR3 region is CASRETEDTGELFF. The CDR3 nucleotides read TGTGCCAGCAGGGAGACAGAAGACACCGGGGAGCTGTTTTTT.

The CDR3: CASSTDRSEQYF. DNA for the CDR3: TGCGCCAGCAGCACAGACAGAAGTGAGCAGTACTTC. The J gene is TRBJ2-7, the V gene TRBV5-1; perhaps TRBD1 as D (5 bases). Trimming pared 4 bases from V and 7 bases from J, leaving 12 bases between. Germline CDR1 reads SGHRS; CDR2 reads YFSETQ. There are 12 residues in the CDR3. The whole variable domain, remainder taken from reference TRBV5-1 and TRBJ2-7, is KAGVTQTPRYLIKTRGQQVTLSCSPISGHRSVSWYQQTPGQGLQFLFEYFSETQRNKGNFPGRFSGRQFSNSRSEMNVSTLELGDSALYLCASSTDRSEQYFGPGTRLTVT.

The CDR3, as DNA: TGCAGTGCTGCAGAGGGTGAGCAGTTCTTC. Translated, it gives CSAAEGEQFF. V and J are TRBV20-1 and TRBJ2-1, with D possibly being TRBD2 (5 bases). The CDR3 is made up of 10 amino acids. The V end was cut by 5 bases, the J end by 9 bases, with 8 bases between. From germline, CDR1 is DFQATT and CDR2 SNEGSKA (reference sequence).

The chain couples TRBV5-6 to TRBJ2-7, with 9 positions matching TRBD1. Germline values: CDR1 SGHDT, CDR2 YYEEEE. The ends lost 4 bases at V and 8 bases at J; junction bases unmatched: 10. This CDR3 is 14 amino acids long. CDR3: CASSPGTGSRQQYF. CDR3 in DNA: TGTGCCAGCAGCCCCGGGACAGGGTCCCGCCAGCAGTACTTC.

The V call is TRBV6-5, the J call TRBJ2-2, with 8 bases matching TRBD2. Germline values: CDR1 MNHEY, CDR2 SVGAGI. The CDR3 is made up of 14 amino acids. J lost 6 bases, V lost 6 bases, and 6 bases had no gene match. Written as DNA, the CDR3 is TGTGCCAGCAGCTCCGGGACTAGGGCCGGGGAGCTGTTTTTT. Residues: CASSSGTRAGELFF.

This sequence joins TRBV19 and TRBJ2-1; 8 bases fit TRBD1. The V segment lost 3 bases and the J segment 2 bases; nucleotides outside the gene matches: 6. The CDR3 loop spans 16 amino acids. Germline-derived CDR1 and CDR2 are LNHDA and SQIVND (reference sequence). Here the CDR3 reads CASSIIGQGAYNEQFF. CDR3 sequence (DNA): TGTGCCAGTAGTATTATAGGACAGGGTGCCTACAATGAGCAGTTCTTC.

In this sample, this clone turned up once. The rearrangement uses TRBV18 and TRBJ1-3; weak D call: TRBD1 (6 bases). The CDR3 consists of 14 residues. Trimming shortened V by 5 bases and J by 8 bases, and 16 bases separated the two germline ends. Germline CDR1 is KGHSH and CDR2 is LQKENI. The CDR3 DNA reads TGTGCCAGCTCAACACTGGGACACTCGCACACCATATATTTT. It specifies CASSTLGHSHTIYF.

This clone was counted between two and nine times. The chain links TRBV6-5 to TRBJ1-1; 10 bases align to TRBD1. Germline V lookup: CDR1 MNHEY, CDR2 SVGAGI. Trimming removed 6 bases from V and 7 bases from J; junction bases left unmatched: 8. The CDR3 spans 14 residues. The CDR3 DNA is TGTGCCAGCAGCAGGGACAGGGGCCCTCATGAAGCTTTCTTT. It encodes CASSRDRGPHEAFF.

This clone appeared a few times. This chain uses TRBV5-4 with TRBJ2-3; TRBD2 matches at 9 bases. Germline CDR1 reads SGHNT; CDR2 reads YYREEE (reference sequence). The CDR3 length is 15 residues. V lost 5 bases, J lost 8 bases, and 12 bases stayed unmatched. CDR3 sequence reads: CASSQPSGGPLTQYF. CDR3 nucleotides: TGTGCCAGCAGTCAACCCAGCGGGGGGCCCCTTACGCAGTATTTT.

This clone came up a few times. The chain carries TRBV28 and TRBJ2-1; TRBD2 is a possible D gene (6 bases). V was cut by 5 bases and J by 8 bases, with 16 bases left in between. Germline lookup yields CDR1 MDHEN and CDR2 SYDVKM. The CDR3 contains 14 residues. CDR3 DNA sequence: TGTGCCAGCAGTATAGCGGACCAGACTCATGAGCAGTTCTTC. The encoded protein is CASSIADQTHEQFF.

This clone was observed a single time. The chain employs TRBV19 and TRBJ1-1; TRBD1 is a possible D gene (6 bases). The CDR3 consists of 15 residues. V shed 3 bases and J shed 4 bases, with 15 bases lying between them. The V gene's germline CDR1 is LNHDA and CDR2 SQIVND (reference sequence). The CDR3 nucleotides are TGTGCCAGTAGTATGGGGGCAGAGTTGGTCACTGAAGCTTTCTTT. This codes for CASSMGAELVTEAFF.

This chain links TRBV6-5 with TRBJ2-1, with 10 nucleotides matching TRBD1. Trimming took 5 bases from V and 5 from J; bases not matched to a gene: 6. Per the germline V gene, CDR1 is MNHEY and CDR2 is SVGAGI. CDR3 length: 15 residues. The CDR3 region is CASSLDRGLNNEQFF. The DNA of the CDR3 is TGTGCCAGCAGTCTTGACAGGGGGCTCAACAATGAGCAGTTCTTC.

This clone turned up a few times. The chain has TRBV11-2 and TRBJ1-2, with 10 bases identical to TRBD1. Trimming took 5 bases from V and 4 from J; bases not matched to a gene: 16. The germline CDR1 and CDR2 sequences are SGHAT and FQNNGV. This CDR3 region has 18 residues. CDR3 region: CASSPVRDRGRRFYGYTF. CDR3 nucleotide sequence: TGTGCCAGCAGCCCCGTCCGGGACAGGGGAAGGAGATTCTATGGCTACACCTTC.

The rearrangement links TRBV7-9 to TRBJ2-7, with TRBD1 matching over 10 bases. This CDR3 has 14 amino acids. Germline CDR1 SEHNR, CDR2 FQNEAQ (reference sequence). Here the CDR3 DNA reads TGTGCCAGCTGCTTAGGGGGGGGACAGGGGGAGCAGTACGTC. Residues: CASCLGGGQGEQYV.

J is TRBJ1-4 and V is TRBV11-2; a possible D gene is TRBD1 (5 bases). V gave up 5 bases and J gave up 5 bases, with 15 bases separating them. The CDR3 contains 15 residues. CDR1 SGHAT and CDR2 FQNNGV come from the germline V gene. This CDR3 is CASSHGGDRNEKLFF. The DNA of the CDR3 is TGTGCCAGCAGCCACGGCGGGGACCGCAATGAAAAACTGTTTTTT.

V gene TRBV27 combines with J gene TRBJ2-3, with D tentatively TRBD2 (5 bases). The germline V and J ends were trimmed by 5 bases and 2 bases, with 11 bases remaining between them. The CDR3 is 14 residues long. Germline CDR1 reads MNHEY; CDR2 reads SMNVEV (reference sequence). In DNA form, the CDR3 reads TGTGCCAGCAGTCCTACTAGACTCACAGATACGCAGTATTTT. This gives the protein CASSPTRLTDTQYF.